This T cell receptor (beta chain) was recovered during a study of blood T cell repertoires in COVID-19. At the level of the study: Whether acute or convalescent, the COVID-19 samples came from the United States, Italy and Spain.

V gave up 3 bases and J gave up 2 bases; unmatched junction bases: 7. This CDR3 has 15 amino acids. The data were produced by immunoSEQ multiplex PCR, yet TCRdb's version contains in-frame clones alone and is incomplete. The sample yields some 520,000 clones, about 88% seen once. The sequencing sample was made of peripheral blood. This clonotype originated in a man younger than 35 with COVID-19, enrolled during active disease. This rearrangement joins TRBV23-1 to TRBJ2-7; TRBD1 aligns across 7 bases. TRBV23-1 is assigned to the ORF class and has an uncertain function. In nucleotides, the CDR3 is TGCGCCAGCAGTCAGAGAAGGGGGCGAACCTACGAGCAGTACTTC. It encodes CASSQRRGRTYEQYF.